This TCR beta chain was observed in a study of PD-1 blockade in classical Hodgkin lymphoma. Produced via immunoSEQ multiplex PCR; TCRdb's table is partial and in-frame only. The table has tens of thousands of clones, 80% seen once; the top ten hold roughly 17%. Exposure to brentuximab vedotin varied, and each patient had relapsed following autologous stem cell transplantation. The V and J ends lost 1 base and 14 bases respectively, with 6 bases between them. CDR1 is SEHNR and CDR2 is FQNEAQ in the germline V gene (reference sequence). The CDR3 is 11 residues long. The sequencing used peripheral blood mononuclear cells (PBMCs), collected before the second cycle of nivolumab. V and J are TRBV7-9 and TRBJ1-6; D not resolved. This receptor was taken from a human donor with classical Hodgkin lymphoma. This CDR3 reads CASSLESALHF. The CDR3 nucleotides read TGTGCCAGCAGCTTAGAATCGGCCCTCCACTTT.